Listed below are T cell receptor beta chains from one sample, sequenced in a study of cytomegalovirus exposure and HLA in healthy donors. Measured with immunoSEQ multiplex PCR; TCRdb has only the in-frame clones, and not every one. This sample's clone table lists under 90,000 clones. The sequencing sample was made of PBMCs. These receptors all stem from a man between 50 and 59 years old in good health and CMV-seropositive. The CDR3 runs from the conserved cysteine through the conserved F or W. The D gene is left open where the match is weak.

V gene,J gene,D gene,CDR3 DNA,CDR3 protein
TRBV9,TRBJ2-1,TRBD1,TGTGCCAGCAGCGTTGGGCAGGGGGCTTACAATGAGCAGTTCTTC,CASSVGQGAYNEQFF
TRBV6-1,TRBJ1-1,TRBD1,TGTGCCAGCAGTGAAGCAACGGGACAGGGGAAAGGTGAAGCTTTCTTT,CASSEATGQGKGEAFF
TRBV29-1,TRBJ1-1,.,TGCAGCTCTATTGTGGGGGCCGGTGAAGCTTTCTTT,CSSIVGAGEAFF
TRBV9,TRBJ1-4,TRBD1,TGTGCCAGCAGCCCAAGAGGGGACAGGGTTGGAGAAAAACTGTTTTTT,CASSPRGDRVGEKLFF
TRBV6-5,TRBJ2-7,TRBD2,TGTGCCAGCAGTTACGTGGTTGCGGGAGTCGTCGAGCAGTACTTC,CASSYVVAGVVEQYF
TRBV14,TRBJ2-5,TRBD1,TGTGCCAGCAGCCAAGTTCTCCCGGGACAGGAAGAGACCCAGTACTTC,CASSQVLPGQEETQYF
TRBV13,TRBJ2-7,.,TGTGCCAGCAGCCCACAGGGCTTCTACGAGCAGTACTTC,CASSPQGFYEQYF
TRBV5-1,TRBJ2-1,.,TGCGCCAGCAGCTTCTCAGGGGCGCGGTACAATGAGCAGTTCTTC,CASSFSGARYNEQFF
TRBV19,TRBJ1-3,TRBD1,TGTGCCAGTAGTATTGCCCCTGACAGGGGAGCTGGAAACACCATATATTTT,CASSIAPDRGAGNTIYF
TRBV2,TRBJ1-6,.,TGTGCCAGCAGGCGGGACGGGTATAATTCACCCCTCCACTTT,CASRRDGYNSPLHF
TRBV5-3,TRBJ1-1,TRBD1,TGTGCCAGCAGCTCCGGGACAGGGCCGAACACTGAAGCTTTCTTT,CASSSGTGPNTEAFF
TRBV7-9,TRBJ2-7,.,TGTGCCAGCAGCTTAGTTGTCGGGGAGCAGTACTTC,CASSLVVGEQYF
TRBV25-1,TRBJ2-7,.,TGTGCCAGCAGTGAATCCCTCTACGAGCAGTACTTC,CASSESLYEQYF
TRBV2,TRBJ1-2,.,TGTGCCAGCAGTGAATCAATGTATGGCTACACCTTC,CASSESMYGYTF
TRBV6-5,TRBJ1-6,TRBD1,TGTGCCAGCAGTTACGGGGACAGGGGTTCACCCCTCCACTTT,CASSYGDRGSPLHF
TRBV5-1,TRBJ2-1,.,TGCGCCAGCAGCTTCGGGTTTTATAGCTCCTACAATGAGCAGTTCTTC,CASSFGFYSSYNEQFF
TRBV4-2,TRBJ1-2,TRBD1,TGTGCCAGCAGCCAAGATCAGAGGACAGGGTTACTTAACTATGGCTACACCTTC,CASSQDQRTGLLNYGYTF
TRBV20-1,TRBJ1-1,.,TGCAGTGCTAGATTGGGCGTTCGCGCTTTCTTT,CSARLGVRAFF
TRBV7-9,TRBJ1-1,.,TGTGCCAGCAGCTCTGTACCTGACAGAAAAGCTTTCTTT,CASSSVPDRKAFF
TRBV7-2,TRBJ1-2,.,TGTGCCAGCAGTCTCGACAGCTCAGGCTACACCTTC,CASSLDSSGYTF
TRBV6-1,TRBJ1-2,.,TGTGCCAGCAGGGAGGGAAGGGAAGGCTACACCTTC,CASREGREGYTF
TRBV18,TRBJ2-1,TRBD2,TGTGCCAGCTCACCCGGACTAGACTACAATGAGCAGTTCTTC,CASSPGLDYNEQFF
TRBV5-4,TRBJ1-3,.,TGTGCCAGCAGCCCCGGGGGGGTTTCTGGAAACACCATATATTTT,CASSPGGVSGNTIYF
TRBV14,TRBJ2-7,TRBD1,TGTGCCAGCAGCCAAGGGGGACAGGGGGTGCACGAGCAGTACTTC,CASSQGGQGVHEQYF
TRBV15,TRBJ2-1,.,TGTGCCACCAGCAGAGATGGGGGGGCGGGAGCAACCGATGAGCAGTTCTTC,CATSRDGGAGATDEQFF
TRBV5-4,TRBJ2-3,TRBD1,TGTGCCAGCAGCACCGGGACAGGGCCCTCAGATACGCAGTATTTT,CASSTGTGPSDTQYF
TRBV18,TRBJ1-1,.,TGTGCCAGCTCACCCCTACAGGTGGCACTCACTGAAGCTTTCTTT,CASSPLQVALTEAFF
TRBV9,TRBJ2-3,.,TGTGCCAGCAGCGTAGGGCTGGCAGATACGCAGTATTTT,CASSVGLADTQYF
TRBV5-1,TRBJ1-1,.,TGCGCCAGCAGCCCGGACATCGGGGGTGAAGCTTTCTTT,CASSPDIGGEAFF
TRBV9,TRBJ2-1,TRBD2,TGTGCCAGCAGCGTAGCGGGGGGGAGTTACAATGAGCAGTTCTTC,CASSVAGGSYNEQFF
TRBV30,TRBJ2-5,TRBD2,TGTGCCTGGAGTGTACTAGCGGGGCGGGAGACCCAGTACTTC,CAWSVLAGRETQYF
TRBV5-1,TRBJ1-2,.,TGCGCCAGCAGCCCAGGAGGGGACTATGGCTACACCTTC,CASSPGGDYGYTF
TRBV28,TRBJ1-1,.,TGTGCCAGCAGTCCGGGGGACGGCGACACTGAAGCTTTCTTT,CASSPGDGDTEAFF
TRBV19,TRBJ2-1,TRBD2,TGTGCCAGTAGTATAGATCTAGCGGGAGGAATAGATGAGCAGTTCTTC,CASSIDLAGGIDEQFF
TRBV4-2,TRBJ2-3,.,TGTGCCAGTGTAGCGGACGGAGACACAGATACGCAGTATTTT,CASVADGDTDTQYF
TRBV19,TRBJ2-1,TRBD2,TGTGCCAGTAGTATCTCTAGCGGGAACCACAATGAGCAGTTCTTC,CASSISSGNHNEQFF
TRBV2,TRBJ2-2,.,TGTGCCAGCAAGGGCAGGGCCGAGTCCGGGGAGCTGTTTTTT,CASKGRAESGELFF
TRBV7-9,TRBJ1-1,TRBD1,TGTGCCAGCAGCTCGCCCCAGGGGGCCACCACTGAAGCTTTCTTT,CASSSPQGATTEAFF
TRBV6-1,TRBJ2-2,TRBD1,TGTGCCACCCGGGACAGGGGGTACACCGGGGAGCTGTTTTTT,CATRDRGYTGELFF
TRBV19,TRBJ1-1,.,TGTGCCATCCAAAGGGGCACTGAAGCTTTCTTT,CAIQRGTEAFF
TRBV27,TRBJ1-2,.,TGTGCCAGCAGTCCAGAGTCCCAGGAAGATGGCTACACCTTC,CASSPESQEDGYTF
TRBV6-5,TRBJ2-7,TRBD2,TGTGCCAGCATTGGGATAGCGGGGTACGAGCAGTACTTC,CASIGIAGYEQYF